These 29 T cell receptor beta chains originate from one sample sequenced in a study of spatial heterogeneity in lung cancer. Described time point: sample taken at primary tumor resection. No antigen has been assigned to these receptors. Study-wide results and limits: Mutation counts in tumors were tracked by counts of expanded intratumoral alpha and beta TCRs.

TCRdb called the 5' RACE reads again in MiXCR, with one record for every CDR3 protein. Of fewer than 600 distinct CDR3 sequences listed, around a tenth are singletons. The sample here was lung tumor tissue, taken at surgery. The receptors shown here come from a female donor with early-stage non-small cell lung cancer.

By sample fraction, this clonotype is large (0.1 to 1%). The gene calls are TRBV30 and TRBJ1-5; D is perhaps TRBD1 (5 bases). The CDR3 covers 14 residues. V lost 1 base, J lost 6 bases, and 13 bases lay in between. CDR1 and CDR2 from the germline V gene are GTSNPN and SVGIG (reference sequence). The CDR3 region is CAWSEGWGGQPQHF. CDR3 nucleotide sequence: TGTGCCTGGAGTGAAGGTTGGGGCGGTCAGCCCCAGCATTTT.

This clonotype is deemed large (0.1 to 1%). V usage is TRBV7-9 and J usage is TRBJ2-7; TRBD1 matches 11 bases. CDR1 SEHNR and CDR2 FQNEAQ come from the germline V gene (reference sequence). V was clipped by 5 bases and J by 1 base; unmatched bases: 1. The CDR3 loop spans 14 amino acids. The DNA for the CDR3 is TGTGCCAGCAGCGGGGACAGGGGGTCCTACGAGCAGTACTTC. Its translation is CASSGDRGSYEQYF.

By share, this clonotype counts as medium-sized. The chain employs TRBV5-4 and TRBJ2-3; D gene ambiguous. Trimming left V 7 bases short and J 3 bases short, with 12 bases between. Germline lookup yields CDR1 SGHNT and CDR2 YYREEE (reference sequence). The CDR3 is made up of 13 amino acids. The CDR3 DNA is TGTGCCAGCGCGCGAGAAGGGACAGATACGCAGTATTTT. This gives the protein CASAREGTDTQYF.

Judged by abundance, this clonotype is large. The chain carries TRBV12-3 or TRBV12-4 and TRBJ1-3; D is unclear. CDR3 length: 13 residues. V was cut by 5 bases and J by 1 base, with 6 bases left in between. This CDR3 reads CASSRGSGNTIYF. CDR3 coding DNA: TGTGCCAGCAGTCGGGGTTCTGGAAACACCATATATTTT.

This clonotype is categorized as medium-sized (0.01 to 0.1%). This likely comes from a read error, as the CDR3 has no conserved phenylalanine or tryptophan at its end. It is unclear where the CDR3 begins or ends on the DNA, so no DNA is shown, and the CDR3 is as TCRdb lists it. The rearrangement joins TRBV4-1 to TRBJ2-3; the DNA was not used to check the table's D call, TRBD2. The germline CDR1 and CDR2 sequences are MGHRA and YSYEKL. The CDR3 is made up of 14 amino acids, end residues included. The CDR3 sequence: CASSQGGAGGGTDI.

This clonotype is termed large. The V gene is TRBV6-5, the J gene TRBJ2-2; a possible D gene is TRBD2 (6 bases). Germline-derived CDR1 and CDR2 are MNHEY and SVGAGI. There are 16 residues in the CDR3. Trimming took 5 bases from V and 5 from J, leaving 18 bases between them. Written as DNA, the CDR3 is TGTGCCAGCAGTGACCTCCCCCCGGGGGTAACCGGGGAGCTGTTTTTT. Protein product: CASSDLPPGVTGELFF.

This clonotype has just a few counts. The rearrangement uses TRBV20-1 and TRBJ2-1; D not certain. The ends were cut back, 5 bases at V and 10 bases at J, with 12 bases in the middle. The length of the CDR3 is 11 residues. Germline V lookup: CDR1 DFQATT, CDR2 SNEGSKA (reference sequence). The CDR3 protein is CSAGPTREQFF. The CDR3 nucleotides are TGCAGTGCTGGCCCAACGAGGGAGCAGTTCTTC.

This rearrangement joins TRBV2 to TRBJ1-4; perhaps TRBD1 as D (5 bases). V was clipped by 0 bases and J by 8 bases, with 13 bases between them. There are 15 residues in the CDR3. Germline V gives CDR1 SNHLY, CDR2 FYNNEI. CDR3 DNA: TGTGCCAGCAGTGAAGCGCTTGGGGCCCGGGAAAAACTGTTTTTT. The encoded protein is CASSEALGAREKLFF.

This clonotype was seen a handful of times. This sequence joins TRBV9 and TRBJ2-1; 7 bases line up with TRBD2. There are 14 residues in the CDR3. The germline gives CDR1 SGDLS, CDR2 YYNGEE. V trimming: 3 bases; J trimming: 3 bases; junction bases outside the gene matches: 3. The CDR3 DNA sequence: TGTGCCAGCAGCGCTCGGACTAGCTACAATGAGCAGTTCTTC. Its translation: CASSARTSYNEQFF.

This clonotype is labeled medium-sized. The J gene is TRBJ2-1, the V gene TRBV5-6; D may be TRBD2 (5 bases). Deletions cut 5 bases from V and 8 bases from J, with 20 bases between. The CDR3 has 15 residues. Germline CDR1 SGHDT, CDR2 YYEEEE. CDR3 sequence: CASRKTGLVHDEQFF. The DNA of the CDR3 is TGTGCCAGCAGGAAAACGGGATTGGTACACGATGAGCAGTTCTTC.

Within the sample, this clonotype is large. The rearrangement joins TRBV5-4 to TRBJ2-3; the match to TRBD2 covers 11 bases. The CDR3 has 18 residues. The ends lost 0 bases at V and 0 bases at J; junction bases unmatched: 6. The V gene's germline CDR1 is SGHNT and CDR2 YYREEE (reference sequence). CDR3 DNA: TGTGCCAGCAGCTTGGCCCCTACTAGCGGGGGAAGCACAGATACGCAGTATTTT. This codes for CASSLAPTSGGSTDTQYF.

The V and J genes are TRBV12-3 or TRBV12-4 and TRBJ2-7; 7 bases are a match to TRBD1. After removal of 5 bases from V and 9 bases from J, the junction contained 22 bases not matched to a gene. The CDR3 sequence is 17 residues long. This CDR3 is CASSLTGDRVPLGWQYF. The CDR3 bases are TGTGCCAGCAGTCTGACCGGTGACAGGGTTCCGCTAGGTTGGCAGTACTTC.

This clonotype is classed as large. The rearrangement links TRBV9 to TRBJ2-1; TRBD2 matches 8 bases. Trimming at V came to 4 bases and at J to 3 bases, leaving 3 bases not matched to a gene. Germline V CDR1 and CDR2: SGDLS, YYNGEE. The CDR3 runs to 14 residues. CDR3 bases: TGTGCCAGCAGCCCCGGGACTAGCTACAATGAGCAGTTCTTC. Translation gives CASSPGTSYNEQFF. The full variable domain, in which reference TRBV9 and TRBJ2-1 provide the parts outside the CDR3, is DSGVTQTPKHLITATGQRVTLRCSPRSGDLSVYWYQQSLDQGLQFLIQYYNGEERAKGNILERFSAQQFPDLHSELNLSSLELGDSALYFCASSPGTSYNEQFFGPGTRLTVL.

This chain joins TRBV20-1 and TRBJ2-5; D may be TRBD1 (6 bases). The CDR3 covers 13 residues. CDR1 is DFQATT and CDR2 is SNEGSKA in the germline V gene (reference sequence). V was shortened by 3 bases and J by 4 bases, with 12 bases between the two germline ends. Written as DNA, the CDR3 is TGCAGTGCTAGCCCCCAGGGGACAGAGACCCAGTACTTC. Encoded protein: CSASPQGTETQYF.

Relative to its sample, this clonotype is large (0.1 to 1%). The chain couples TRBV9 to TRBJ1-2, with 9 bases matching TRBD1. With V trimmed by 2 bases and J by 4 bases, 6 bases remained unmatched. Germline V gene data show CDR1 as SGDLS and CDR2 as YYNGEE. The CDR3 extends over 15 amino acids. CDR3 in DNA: TGTGCCAGCAGCGTGCAGACAGGGGGTTCCTATGGCTACACCTTC. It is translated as CASSVQTGGSYGYTF.

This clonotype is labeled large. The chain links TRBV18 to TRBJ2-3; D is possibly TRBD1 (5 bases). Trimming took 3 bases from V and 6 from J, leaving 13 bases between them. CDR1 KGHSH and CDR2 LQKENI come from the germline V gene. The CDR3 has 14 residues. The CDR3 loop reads CASSPPSRQDTQYF. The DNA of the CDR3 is TGTGCCAGCTCACCCCCCTCGAGACAGGATACGCAGTATTTT. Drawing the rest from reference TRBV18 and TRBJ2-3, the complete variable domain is NAGVMQNPRHLVRRRGQEARLRCSPMKGHSHVYWYRQLPEEGLKFMVYLQKENIIDESGMPKERFSAEFPKEGPSILRIQQVVRGDSAAYFCASSPPSRQDTQYFGPGTRLTVL.

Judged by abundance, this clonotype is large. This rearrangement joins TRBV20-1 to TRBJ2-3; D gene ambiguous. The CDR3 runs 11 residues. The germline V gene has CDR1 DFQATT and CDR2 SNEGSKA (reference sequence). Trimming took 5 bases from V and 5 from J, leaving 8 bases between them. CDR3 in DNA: TGCAGTGCTGACCTAGGAGATACGCAGTATTTT. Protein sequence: CSADLGDTQYF.

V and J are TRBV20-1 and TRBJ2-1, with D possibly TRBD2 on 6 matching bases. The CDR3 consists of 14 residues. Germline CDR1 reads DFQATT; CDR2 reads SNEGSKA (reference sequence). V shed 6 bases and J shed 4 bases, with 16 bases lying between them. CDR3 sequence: CSASRTSTYNEQFF. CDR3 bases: TGCAGTGCCAGTAGAACTAGCACGTACAATGAGCAGTTCTTC.

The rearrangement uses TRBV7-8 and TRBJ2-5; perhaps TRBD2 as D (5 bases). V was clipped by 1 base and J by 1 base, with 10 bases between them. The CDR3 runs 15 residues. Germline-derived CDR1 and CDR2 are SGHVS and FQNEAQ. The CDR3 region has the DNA TGTGCCAGCAGCTTAGGGGCTAGCACCCAAGAGACCCAGTACTTC. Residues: CASSLGASTQETQYF.

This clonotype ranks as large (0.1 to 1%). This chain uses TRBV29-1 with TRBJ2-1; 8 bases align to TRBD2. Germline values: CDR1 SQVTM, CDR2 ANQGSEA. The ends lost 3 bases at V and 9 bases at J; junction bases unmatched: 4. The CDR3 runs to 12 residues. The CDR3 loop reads CSVEAGGGEQFF. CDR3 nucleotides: TGCAGCGTTGAGGCGGGAGGTGGTGAGCAGTTCTTC.

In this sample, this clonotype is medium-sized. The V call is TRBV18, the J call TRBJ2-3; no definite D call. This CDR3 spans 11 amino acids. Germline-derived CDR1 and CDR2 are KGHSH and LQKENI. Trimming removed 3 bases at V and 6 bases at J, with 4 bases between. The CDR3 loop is CASSPWDTQYF. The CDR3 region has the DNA TGTGCCAGCTCACCTTGGGATACGCAGTATTTT.

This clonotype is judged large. The CDR3 region has the DNA TGTGCCAGCAGCTACCGACAGAGAAGCTCCTACGAGCAGTACTTC. Its translation: CASSYRQRSSYEQYF. V is TRBV7-2 and J is TRBJ2-7, with D tentatively TRBD1 (5 bases). The CDR3 covers 15 residues. Trimming removed 4 bases from V and 0 bases from J, with 13 bases in between. CDR1 and CDR2 (germline): SGHTA, FQGNSA.

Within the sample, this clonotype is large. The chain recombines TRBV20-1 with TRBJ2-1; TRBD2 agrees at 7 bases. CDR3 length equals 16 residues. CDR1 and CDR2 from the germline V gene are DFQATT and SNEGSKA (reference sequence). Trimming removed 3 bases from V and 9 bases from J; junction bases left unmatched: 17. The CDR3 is CSARDLRGSVPFEQFF. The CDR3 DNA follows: TGCAGTGCTAGGGACCTTCGCGGGAGCGTCCCCTTTGAGCAGTTCTTC.

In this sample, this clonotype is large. The CDR3 spells CASSLGLAGGTQYF. CDR3 in DNA: TGTGCCAGCAGCTTAGGACTAGCGGGTGGCACGCAGTATTTT. The rearrangement joins TRBV11-3 to TRBJ2-3, with TRBD2 matching over 10 bases. After removal of 1 base from V and 9 bases from J, the junction contained 4 bases not matched to a gene. CDR1 and CDR2 from the germline V gene are SGHNT and YENEEA. The CDR3 length is 14 residues.

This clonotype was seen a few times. CDR3 sequence reads: CSAQLGPNTEAFF. The CDR3 DNA reads as TGCAGTGCGCAACTTGGACCGAACACTGAAGCTTTCTTT. The chain employs TRBV20-1 and TRBJ1-1; D gene uncertain. Germline V CDR1 and CDR2: DFQATT, SNEGSKA (reference sequence). This CDR3 is 13 amino acids long. Between the trimmed V and J ends, which lost 6 bases and 1 base, there was a span of 12 bases.

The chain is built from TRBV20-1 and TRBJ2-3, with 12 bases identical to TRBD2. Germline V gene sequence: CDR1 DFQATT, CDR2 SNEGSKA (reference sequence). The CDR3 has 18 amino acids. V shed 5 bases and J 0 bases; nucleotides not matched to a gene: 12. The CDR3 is CSASPSGLAGSSTDTQYF. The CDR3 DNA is TGCAGTGCTTCCCCTTCTGGACTAGCGGGGAGTAGCACAGATACGCAGTATTTT.

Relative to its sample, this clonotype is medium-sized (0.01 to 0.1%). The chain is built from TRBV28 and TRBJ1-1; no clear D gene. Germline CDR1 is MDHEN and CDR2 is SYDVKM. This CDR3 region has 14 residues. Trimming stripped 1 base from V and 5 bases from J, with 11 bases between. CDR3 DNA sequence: TGTGCCAGCAGTTTATTAGGGAGTGGAACTGAAGCTTTCTTT. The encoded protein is CASSLLGSGTEAFF.

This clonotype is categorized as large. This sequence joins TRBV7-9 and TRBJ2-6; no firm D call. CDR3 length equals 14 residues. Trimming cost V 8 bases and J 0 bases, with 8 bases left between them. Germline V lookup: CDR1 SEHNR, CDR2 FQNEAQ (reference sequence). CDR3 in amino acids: CASPHSSGANVLTF. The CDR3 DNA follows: TGTGCCAGCCCCCACAGCTCTGGGGCCAACGTCCTGACTTTC.

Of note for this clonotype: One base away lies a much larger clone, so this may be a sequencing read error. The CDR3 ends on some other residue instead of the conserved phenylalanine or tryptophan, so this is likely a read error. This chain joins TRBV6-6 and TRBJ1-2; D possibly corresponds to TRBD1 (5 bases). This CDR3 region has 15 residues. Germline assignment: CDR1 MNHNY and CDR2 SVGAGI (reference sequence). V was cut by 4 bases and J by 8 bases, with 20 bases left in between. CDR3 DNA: TGTGCCAGCAGTTCCTCCTTATGGGGGGATCGCGGCTACACCCTC. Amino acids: CASSSSLWGDRGYTL.